A single sample gave rise to the 11 T cell receptor beta chains below, sequenced in a study of blood T cell repertoires in COVID-19. Sequenced by immunoSEQ multiplex PCR; TCRdb stores in-frame clones only, minus some. The data contain 250,000 to 300,000 clones, approximately 89% of them singletons. Sequencing used PBMCs or T cells enriched from blood (not recorded which). All receptors come from an older woman who had recovered from COVID-19.

The chain is built from TRBV5-8 and TRBJ2-7; D call uncertain. The V end was cut by 4 bases, the J end by 0 bases, with 14 bases between. CDR3 length equals 15 residues. CDR1 is SGHTS and CDR2 is YDEGEE in the germline V gene. The CDR3 sequence: CASSGPGSLSYEQYF. Here the CDR3 DNA reads TGTGCCAGCAGCGGCCCGGGTAGCCTCTCCTACGAGCAGTACTTC.

The chain employs TRBV28 and TRBJ1-6; the D is unclear. CDR3 length: 11 residues. V lost 6 bases to trimming and J lost 12 bases, with 9 bases between them. Germline CDR1 reads MDHEN; CDR2 reads SYDVKM. This chain's CDR3 is CASSHQEPLHF. The CDR3 DNA is TGTGCCAGCAGCCACCAGGAACCCCTCCACTTT.

This sequence joins TRBV28 and TRBJ2-3; D remains unclear. Looked up from germline, CDR1 is MDHEN and CDR2 is SYDVKM. Trimming removed 1 base from V and 2 bases from J, with 7 bases in between. This CDR3 is 14 amino acids long. The CDR3 sequence is CASSLYSHTDTQYF. The CDR3, as DNA: TGTGCCAGCAGTTTATACTCCCACACAGATACGCAGTATTTT.

This rearrangement joins TRBV15 to TRBJ2-4; D is perhaps TRBD2 (6 bases). The CDR3 consists of 14 residues. CDR1 and CDR2 (germline): LNHNV, YYDKDF (reference sequence). Trimming stripped 3 bases from V and 7 bases from J, with 13 bases between. CDR3 region: CATSSRASVNIQYF. CDR3 nucleotides: TGTGCCACCAGCAGTAGGGCTAGCGTCAACATTCAGTACTTC.

This chain links TRBV11-1 with TRBJ2-7, with 8 bases lining up with TRBD1. The CDR3 is 12 amino acids. V trimming: 3 bases; J trimming: 9 bases; junction bases outside the gene matches: 4. CDR1 and CDR2 (germline): SGHAT, FQDESV (reference sequence). The CDR3 region has the DNA TGTGCCAGCAGCTTCGGACAGGGAGCGCAGTACTTC. Protein sequence: CASSFGQGAQYF.

J is TRBJ1-1 and V is TRBV3-1 (or the pseudogene TRBV3-2); 11 positions match TRBD1. The CDR3 is made up of 16 amino acids. CDR1 is LGHDT, CDR2 YNNKEL, per germline (reference sequence). Trimming cost V 4 bases and J 4 bases; bases outside gene matches: 8. CDR3 in DNA: TGTGCCAGCAGCCCGAGGACAGGGGGCCTGGGCACTGAAGCTTTCTTT. This gives the protein CASSPRTGGLGTEAFF.

The gene calls are TRBV10-3 and TRBJ1-2, with D hard to call. Trimming cost V 0 bases and J 0 bases, with 5 bases left between them. Germline assignment: CDR1 ENHRY and CDR2 SYGVKD. The CDR3 has 14 amino acids. The CDR3 region has the DNA TGTGCCATCAGTGAGTCCACAGCTAACTATGGCTACACCTTC. It is translated as CAISESTANYGYTF.

The CDR3 here is CASSPGDTGTTYGYTF. The CDR3 bases are TGCGCCAGCAGCCCGGGCGATACCGGGACAACCTATGGCTACACCTTC. The chain carries TRBV5-1 and TRBJ1-2; D possibly corresponds to TRBD1 (6 bases). The V and J ends lost 4 bases and 4 bases respectively, with 20 bases between them. The CDR3 loop spans 16 amino acids. Germline lookup yields CDR1 SGHRS and CDR2 YFSETQ.

The rearrangement links TRBV19 to TRBJ2-7, with 11 bases matching TRBD2. J gave up 2 bases and V 3 bases, and 6 bases lay outside the gene matches. Germline V gives CDR1 LNHDA, CDR2 SQIVND (reference sequence). This CDR3 comprises 16 residues. The CDR3 sequence is CASSISQTSGAYEQYF. The CDR3 DNA is TGTGCCAGTAGTATTTCCCAGACTAGCGGGGCCTACGAGCAGTACTTC.

V is TRBV9 and J is TRBJ2-1, with D uncertain. This CDR3 has 12 residues. The germline V and J ends were trimmed by 5 bases and 7 bases, with 10 bases remaining between them. Germline CDR1 SGDLS, CDR2 YYNGEE. The CDR3 region has the DNA TGTGCCAGCAGTTATAGCTCAAATGAGCAGTTCTTC. Translating gives CASSYSSNEQFF.

The chain recombines TRBV6-5 with TRBJ1-5; no definite D call. CDR1 MNHEY and CDR2 SVGAGI come from the germline V gene. The length of the CDR3 is 14 residues. Trimming took off 6 bases at V and 4 bases at J, with 13 bases between the two ends. The CDR3 DNA reads TGTGCCAGCAGGTTAAGACGGAGGAATCAGCCCCAGCATTTT. Its protein is CASRLRRRNQPQHF.